These 5 T cell receptor beta chains came from one sample sequenced in a study of CD8 T cells in Susac syndrome. The RNA, 0.5 to 1 ug, was put through reverse transcription using random hexamers. TCRdb called the immunoSEQ multiplex PCR reads again in MiXCR, with one record for every CDR3 protein. In the table there are about 49,000 distinct CDR3 sequences, over 85% of which are singletons. The sample consisted of CD8+ T cells from PBMCs. These TCRs come from a human donor in good health.

The genes are TRBV5-1 and TRBJ2-1, with 11 bases lining up with TRBD2. The V gene's germline CDR1 is SGHRS and CDR2 YFSETQ. V dropped 4 bases and J dropped 1; count of bases not matched to a gene: 7. There are 17 residues in the CDR3. The CDR3 reads CASSPLVAGGSYNEQFF. The CDR3 nucleotides are TGCGCCAGCAGCCCCCTGGTAGCGGGAGGGTCCTACAATGAGCAGTTCTTC.

There are a few counts of this clonotype. The chain uses TRBV5-1 and TRBJ2-2, with D unresolved. The germline V gene has CDR1 SGHRS and CDR2 YFSETQ. The CDR3 covers 14 residues. The V and J ends lost 2 bases and 1 base respectively, with 6 bases between them. The CDR3 region has the DNA TGCGCCAGCAGCTTTTCGCGGAACACCGGGGAGCTGTTTTTT. Amino acids: CASSFSRNTGELFF.

V and J are TRBV7-9 and TRBJ2-5; the D is unclear. Germline values: CDR1 SEHNR, CDR2 FQNEAQ (reference sequence). The CDR3 has 14 amino acids. V lost 4 bases to trimming and J lost 2 bases, with 11 bases between them. The CDR3 loop is CASSYPGPQETQYF. CDR3 bases: TGTGCCAGCAGCTACCCTGGGCCACAAGAGACCCAGTACTTC.

The V gene is TRBV12-3 or TRBV12-4, the J gene TRBJ2-1; D might be TRBD1 or TRBD2, each matching 7 bases. Trimming pared 7 bases from V and 4 bases from J, leaving 17 bases between. CDR3 length: 15 residues. The CDR3, as DNA: TGTGCCAGCATTCAGGGGGGGCTCCTATACAATGAGCAGTTCTTC. Protein: CASIQGGLLYNEQFF.

The J gene is TRBJ2-7, the V gene TRBV28, with 9 bases identical to TRBD2. CDR1 is MDHEN and CDR2 is SYDVKM in the germline V gene. With V trimmed by 5 bases and J by 3 bases, 11 bases remained unmatched. The CDR3 has 16 amino acids. The CDR3 DNA reads TGTGCCAGCAGTGACCGAGCGGGAGGTCTTAGCTACGAGCAGTACTTC. Amino acids: CASSDRAGGLSYEQYF.